A selection of T cell receptor beta chains follows, all from one sample in a study of OX40 agonist ivuxolimab in advanced cancers. The repertoire was sequenced with immunoSEQ multiplex PCR; TCRdb's copy has only in-frame clones and lacks some. The sample holds about 40,000 clones, more than 75% seen once. The material was CD4+ or CD8+ T cells sorted from blood, obtained in a trial of the OX40 agonist ivuxolimab. The receptors here all came from an adult with an advanced solid tumor such as melanoma, head and neck, liver or kidney cancer. Both conserved end residues are trimmed from each CDR3. The D gene is left open where the match is weak. Expanded clones are given a class, and other clones once, few, many or no size at all.

j_call: TRBJ1-3; clone_size: .; d_call: .; v_call: TRBV10-3; cdr3_aa: ATGGNTIY
j_call: TRBJ1-2; clone_size: .; d_call: .; v_call: TRBV6-6; cdr3_aa: ASSPGGMVYGYT
j_call: TRBJ2-5; clone_size: .; d_call: .; v_call: TRBV6-6; cdr3_aa: ASSSSDREPQY
j_call: TRBJ1-4; clone_size: .; d_call: .; v_call: TRBV13; cdr3_aa: ASSEGDEKLF
j_call: TRBJ2-2; clone_size: once; d_call: .; v_call: TRBV7-6; cdr3_aa: ASSPYPGLNTGELF
j_call: TRBJ1-1; clone_size: .; d_call: TRBD1; v_call: TRBV7-6; cdr3_aa: ASSWVVGQGDTEAF
j_call: TRBJ1-5; clone_size: .; d_call: .; v_call: TRBV2; cdr3_aa: ASSEVGYQPQH
j_call: TRBJ2-3; clone_size: once; d_call: .; v_call: TRBV28; cdr3_aa: ATLWGADTQY
j_call: TRBJ2-1; clone_size: .; d_call: .; v_call: TRBV2; cdr3_aa: ASTGTYNEQF
j_call: TRBJ1-1; clone_size: .; d_call: .; v_call: TRBV6-1; cdr3_aa: ASSEVGYAEAF
j_call: TRBJ2-2; clone_size: once; d_call: .; v_call: TRBV29-1; cdr3_aa: SVVQGDTGELF
j_call: TRBJ1-6; clone_size: .; d_call: .; v_call: TRBV11-2; cdr3_aa: ASNGAGDAYNSPLH
j_call: TRBJ2-7; clone_size: once; d_call: TRBD2; v_call: TRBV4-1; cdr3_aa: ASSQEPLAGRSIYEQY
j_call: TRBJ2-3; clone_size: .; d_call: TRBD2; v_call: TRBV9; cdr3_aa: ASSGSSGGHTDTQY
j_call: TRBJ2-7; clone_size: .; d_call: TRBD2; v_call: TRBV4-2; cdr3_aa: ASSQGSGRQLYEQY
j_call: TRBJ1-2; clone_size: .; d_call: .; v_call: TRBV27; cdr3_aa: ASSPGTQGSNGYT
j_call: TRBJ2-7; clone_size: .; d_call: .; v_call: TRBV5-6; cdr3_aa: ASSLGGDEQY
j_call: TRBJ2-7; clone_size: once; d_call: .; v_call: TRBV5-1; cdr3_aa: ASSSGKGPYEQY
j_call: TRBJ2-3; clone_size: .; d_call: TRBD2; v_call: TRBV11-2; cdr3_aa: ASSIRGGADTQY
j_call: TRBJ2-7; clone_size: medium-sized; d_call: .; v_call: TRBV4-1; cdr3_aa: ASSQDTGQPYEQY
j_call: TRBJ1-1; clone_size: .; d_call: .; v_call: TRBV10-3; cdr3_aa: AISVGVVMNTEAF
j_call: TRBJ2-1; clone_size: .; d_call: TRBD2; v_call: TRBV5-1; cdr3_aa: ASRPGGSYNEQF
j_call: TRBJ2-1; clone_size: once; d_call: .; v_call: TRBV5-6; cdr3_aa: ASSPQRFEGSYGNEQF
j_call: TRBJ2-7; clone_size: .; d_call: TRBD2; v_call: TRBV6-1; cdr3_aa: ASSEGGSSYEQY
j_call: TRBJ2-7; clone_size: .; d_call: .; v_call: TRBV7-2; cdr3_aa: ASSARATDFYEQY
j_call: TRBJ2-1; clone_size: .; d_call: TRBD1; v_call: TRBV15; cdr3_aa: ATSRTGGAYNEQF
j_call: TRBJ2-7; clone_size: .; d_call: TRBD1; v_call: TRBV7-9; cdr3_aa: ASSSLDRASYEQY
j_call: TRBJ2-1; clone_size: .; d_call: .; v_call: TRBV27; cdr3_aa: ASSRLYNEQF
j_call: TRBJ2-5; clone_size: .; d_call: .; v_call: TRBV4-1; cdr3_aa: ASSPRGREETQY
j_call: TRBJ2-1; clone_size: .; d_call: .; v_call: TRBV27; cdr3_aa: ASSVRDTSYNEQF
j_call: TRBJ1-1; clone_size: .; d_call: .; v_call: TRBV12-5; cdr3_aa: ASGTGPRAF
j_call: TRBJ1-6; clone_size: .; d_call: .; v_call: TRBV21-1; cdr3_aa: ASSKAPHTVGSPLH
j_call: TRBJ1-4; clone_size: .; d_call: .; v_call: TRBV6-4; cdr3_aa: ASSLGREKLF
j_call: TRBJ1-2; clone_size: .; d_call: .; v_call: TRBV11-2; cdr3_aa: ASSQTGFGGYT
j_call: TRBJ2-7; clone_size: .; d_call: .; v_call: TRBV6-5; cdr3_aa: ASSYGAGDLYEQY
j_call: TRBJ2-1; clone_size: .; d_call: .; v_call: TRBV7-9; cdr3_aa: ASSYAWGVDEQF
j_call: TRBJ2-7; clone_size: .; d_call: .; v_call: TRBV27; cdr3_aa: ASSSLGGGEQY
j_call: TRBJ1-2; clone_size: .; d_call: .; v_call: TRBV6-5; cdr3_aa: ASSPGAGYT
j_call: TRBJ1-5; clone_size: .; d_call: .; v_call: TRBV4-1; cdr3_aa: ASSQEGDDSNQPQH
j_call: TRBJ2-1; clone_size: once; d_call: .; v_call: TRBV2; cdr3_aa: ASSEAPWDSTWNEQF
j_call: TRBJ2-1; clone_size: .; d_call: TRBD1; v_call: TRBV25-1; cdr3_aa: ASSVNDRDGEQF